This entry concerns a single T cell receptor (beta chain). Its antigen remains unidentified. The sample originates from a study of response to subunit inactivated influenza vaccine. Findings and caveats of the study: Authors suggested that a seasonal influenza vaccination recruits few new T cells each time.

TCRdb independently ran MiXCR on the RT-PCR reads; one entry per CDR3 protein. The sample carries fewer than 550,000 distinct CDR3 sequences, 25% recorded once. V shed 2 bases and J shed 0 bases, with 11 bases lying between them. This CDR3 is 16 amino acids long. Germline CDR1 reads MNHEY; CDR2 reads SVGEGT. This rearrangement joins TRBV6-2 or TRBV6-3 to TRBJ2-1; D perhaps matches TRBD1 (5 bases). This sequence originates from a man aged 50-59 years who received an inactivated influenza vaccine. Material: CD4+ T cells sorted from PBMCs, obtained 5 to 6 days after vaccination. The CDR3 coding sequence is TGTGCCAGCAGTTACGGACATTCGGTCTCCTACAATGAGCAGTTCTTC. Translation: CASSYGHSVSYNEQFF.